This T cell receptor (beta chain) comes out of a study of lymphopenia after photon versus proton radiotherapy. Overall study findings and caveats: After the lymphocyte nadir, photon-treated repertoires showed oligoclonal expansion, especially of CD8+ Temra cells. Relative stability marked proton patients; photon patients lost diversity and naive cells.

Produced via immunoSEQ multiplex PCR; TCRdb's table is partial and in-frame only. Of approximately 50,000 clones listed, about four fifths were seen once; the top ten hold roughly 27%. The germline CDR1 and CDR2 sequences are MDHEN and SYDVKM. The CDR3 totals 15 residues. Losses at the gene ends were 2 bases for V and 4 bases for J; bases not matched to a gene: 4. Comment on this clone: Its matching antigen is unknown.

This chain connects TRBV28 to TRBJ2-2; 7 bases match TRBD1. This receptor was identified in a man in his fifties with gastric cancer. The sequenced sample was peripheral blood, obtained from a patient treated with photon-based radiotherapy. CDR3 region: CASSLAGGSTGELFF. The CDR3 DNA is TGTGCCAGCAGTTTAGCAGGGGGTTCCACCGGGGAGCTGTTTTTT.